In this sample, the clone carrying this TCR beta chain turned up a few times. What it recognizes is unknown. This sample stems from a study of cytomegalovirus exposure and HLA in healthy donors. Regarding the study as a whole: A later analysis associated under 20,000 TCR beta sequences with HLA alleles at a 0.05 false discovery rate.

The ends lost 6 bases at V and 2 bases at J; junction bases unmatched: 10. The CDR3 extends over 16 amino acids. The V gene's germline CDR1 is MDHEN and CDR2 SYDVKM. The study ran its PCR with 60 Vbeta and 13 Jbeta primers. The data were produced by immunoSEQ multiplex PCR, yet TCRdb's version contains in-frame clones alone and is incomplete. The table lists about 120,000 clones, roughly 63% of them singletons. Sequenced material: PBMCs. The V and J genes are TRBV28 and TRBJ2-1; TRBD2 matches at 7 bases. The TCR originated in a man aged 40-49 years in good health and CMV-seropositive. The CDR3 DNA is TGTGCCAGCAGGCCCCCATCTAGCGGAACCTACAATGAGCAGTTCTTC. Translation gives CASRPPSSGTYNEQFF.